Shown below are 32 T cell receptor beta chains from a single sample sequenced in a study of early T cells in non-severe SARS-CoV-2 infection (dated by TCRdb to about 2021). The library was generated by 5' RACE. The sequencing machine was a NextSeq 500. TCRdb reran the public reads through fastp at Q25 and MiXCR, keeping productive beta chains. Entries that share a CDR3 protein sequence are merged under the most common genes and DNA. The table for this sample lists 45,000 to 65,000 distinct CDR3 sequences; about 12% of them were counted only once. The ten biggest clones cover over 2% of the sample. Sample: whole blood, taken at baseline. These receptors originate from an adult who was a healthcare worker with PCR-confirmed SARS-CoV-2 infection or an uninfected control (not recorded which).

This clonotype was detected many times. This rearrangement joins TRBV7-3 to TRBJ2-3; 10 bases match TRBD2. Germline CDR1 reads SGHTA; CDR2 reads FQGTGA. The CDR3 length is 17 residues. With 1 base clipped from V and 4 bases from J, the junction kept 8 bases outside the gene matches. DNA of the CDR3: TGTGCCAGCAGCTTAAAGGTGTCTAGCGGGGGCGCAGATACGCAGTATTTT. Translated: CASSLKVSSGGADTQYF.

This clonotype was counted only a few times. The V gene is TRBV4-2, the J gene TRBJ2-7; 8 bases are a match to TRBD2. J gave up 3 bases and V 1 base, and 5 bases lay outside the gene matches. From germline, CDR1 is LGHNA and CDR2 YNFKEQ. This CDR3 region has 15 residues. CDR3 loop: CASSQASSGIYEQYF. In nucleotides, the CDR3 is TGTGCCAGCAGCCAAGCGAGTAGCGGGATCTACGAGCAGTACTTC.

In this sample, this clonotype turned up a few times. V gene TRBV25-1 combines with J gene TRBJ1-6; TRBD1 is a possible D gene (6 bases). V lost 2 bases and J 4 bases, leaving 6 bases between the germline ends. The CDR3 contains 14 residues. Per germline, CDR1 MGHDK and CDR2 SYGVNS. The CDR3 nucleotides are TGTGCCAGCAGTGAAAGGGGGTATAATTCACCCCTCCACTTT. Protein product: CASSERGYNSPLHF.

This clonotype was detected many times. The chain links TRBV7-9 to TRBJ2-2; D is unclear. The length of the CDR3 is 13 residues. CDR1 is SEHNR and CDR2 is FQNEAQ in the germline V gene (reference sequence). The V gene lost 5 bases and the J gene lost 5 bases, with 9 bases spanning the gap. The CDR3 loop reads CASSPRTTGELFF. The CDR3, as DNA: TGTGCCAGCAGCCCAAGGACGACCGGGGAGCTGTTTTTT.

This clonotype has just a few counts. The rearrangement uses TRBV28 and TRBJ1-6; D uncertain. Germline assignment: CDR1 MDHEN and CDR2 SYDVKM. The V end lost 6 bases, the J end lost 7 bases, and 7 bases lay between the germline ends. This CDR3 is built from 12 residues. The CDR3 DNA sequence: TGTGCCAGCAGGGCGGGAAATTCACCCCTCCACTTT. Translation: CASRAGNSPLHF.

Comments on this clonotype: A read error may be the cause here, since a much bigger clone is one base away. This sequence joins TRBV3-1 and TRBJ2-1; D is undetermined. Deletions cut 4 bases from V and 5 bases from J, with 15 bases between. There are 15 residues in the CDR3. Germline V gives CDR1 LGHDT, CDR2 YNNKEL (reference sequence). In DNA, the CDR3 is TGTGCCAGCAGCCCAATGAACGGCGGACACAATGAGCAGTTCTTC. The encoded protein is CASSPMNGGHNEQFF.

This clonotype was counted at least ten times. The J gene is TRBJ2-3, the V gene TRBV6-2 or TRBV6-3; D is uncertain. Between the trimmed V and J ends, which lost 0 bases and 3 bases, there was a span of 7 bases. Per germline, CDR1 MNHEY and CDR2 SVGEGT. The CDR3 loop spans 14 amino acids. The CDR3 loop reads CASSYSRITDTQYF. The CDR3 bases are TGTGCCAGCAGTTACTCGAGGATTACAGATACGCAGTATTTT.

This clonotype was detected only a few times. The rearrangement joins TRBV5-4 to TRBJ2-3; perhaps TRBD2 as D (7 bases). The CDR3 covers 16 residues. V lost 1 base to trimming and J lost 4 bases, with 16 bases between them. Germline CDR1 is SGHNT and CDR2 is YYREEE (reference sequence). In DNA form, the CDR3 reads TGTGCCAGCAGCTTGATCGGGGGGCAGTTTTCAGATACGCAGTATTTT. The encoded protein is CASSLIGGQFSDTQYF.

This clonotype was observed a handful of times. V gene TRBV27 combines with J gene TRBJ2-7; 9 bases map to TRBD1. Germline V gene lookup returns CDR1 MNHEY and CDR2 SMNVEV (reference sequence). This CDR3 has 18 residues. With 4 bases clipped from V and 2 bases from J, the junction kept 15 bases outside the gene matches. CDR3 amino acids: CASSSRDLGTGSAYEQYF. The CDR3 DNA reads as TGTGCCAGCAGTTCTCGGGATTTAGGGACAGGGAGTGCCTACGAGCAGTACTTC.

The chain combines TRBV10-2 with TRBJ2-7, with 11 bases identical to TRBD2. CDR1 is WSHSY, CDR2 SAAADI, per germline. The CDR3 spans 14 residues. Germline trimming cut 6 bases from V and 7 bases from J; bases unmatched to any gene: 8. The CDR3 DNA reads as TGCGCCAGCAGCGGACTAGCGGGTCCGGGGGAGCAGTACTTC. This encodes CASSGLAGPGEQYF.

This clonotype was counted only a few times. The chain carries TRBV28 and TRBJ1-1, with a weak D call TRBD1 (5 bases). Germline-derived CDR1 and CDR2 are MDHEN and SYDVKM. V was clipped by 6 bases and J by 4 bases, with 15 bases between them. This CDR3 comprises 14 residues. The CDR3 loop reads CASSRGPWGTEAFF. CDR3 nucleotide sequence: TGTGCCAGCAGCCGGGGACCCTGGGGCACTGAAGCTTTCTTT.

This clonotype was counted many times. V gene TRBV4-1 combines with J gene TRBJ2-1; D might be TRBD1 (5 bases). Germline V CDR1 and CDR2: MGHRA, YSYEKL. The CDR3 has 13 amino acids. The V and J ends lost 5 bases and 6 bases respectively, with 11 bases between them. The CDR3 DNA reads TGCGCCAGCAGCGACACAGGATCCAATGAGCAGTTCTTC. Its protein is CASSDTGSNEQFF.

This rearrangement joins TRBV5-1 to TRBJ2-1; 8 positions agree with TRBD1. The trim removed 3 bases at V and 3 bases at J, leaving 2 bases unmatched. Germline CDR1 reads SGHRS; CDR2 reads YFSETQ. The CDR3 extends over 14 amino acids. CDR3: CASSSGQGYNEQFF. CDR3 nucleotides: TGCGCCAGCAGCTCCGGACAGGGCTACAATGAGCAGTTCTTC. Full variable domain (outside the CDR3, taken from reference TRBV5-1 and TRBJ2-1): KAGVTQTPRYLIKTRGQQVTLSCSPISGHRSVSWYQQTPGQGLQFLFEYFSETQRNKGNFPGRFSGRQFSNSRSEMNVSTLELGDSALYLCASSSGQGYNEQFFGPGTRLTVL.

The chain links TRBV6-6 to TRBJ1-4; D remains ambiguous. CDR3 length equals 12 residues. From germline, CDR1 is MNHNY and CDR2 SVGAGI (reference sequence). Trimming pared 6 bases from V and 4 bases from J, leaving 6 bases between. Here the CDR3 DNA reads TGTGCCAGCAGCTACAGTAATGAAAAACTGTTTTTT. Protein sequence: CASSYSNEKLFF.

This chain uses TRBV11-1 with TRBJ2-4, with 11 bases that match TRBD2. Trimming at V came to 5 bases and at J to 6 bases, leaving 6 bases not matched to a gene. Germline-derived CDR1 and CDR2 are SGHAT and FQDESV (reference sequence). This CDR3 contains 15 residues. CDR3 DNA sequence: TGTGCCAGCAGCATTACTAGCGGGAGAGTAAACATTCAGTACTTC. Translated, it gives CASSITSGRVNIQYF.

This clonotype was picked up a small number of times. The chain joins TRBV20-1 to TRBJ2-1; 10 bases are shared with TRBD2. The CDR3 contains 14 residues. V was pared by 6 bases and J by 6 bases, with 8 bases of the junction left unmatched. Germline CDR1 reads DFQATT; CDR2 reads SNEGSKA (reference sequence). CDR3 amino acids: CSASRLAGVNEQFF. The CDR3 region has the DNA TGCAGTGCGAGTAGGCTAGCGGGAGTCAATGAGCAGTTCTTC.

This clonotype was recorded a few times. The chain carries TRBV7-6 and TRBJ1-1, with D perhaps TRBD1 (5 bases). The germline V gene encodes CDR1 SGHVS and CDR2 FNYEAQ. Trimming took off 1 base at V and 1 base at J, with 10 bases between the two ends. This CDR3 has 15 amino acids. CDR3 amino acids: CASSLEGRGNTEAFF. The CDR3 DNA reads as TGTGCCAGCAGCTTAGAGGGGAGGGGGAACACTGAAGCTTTCTTT.

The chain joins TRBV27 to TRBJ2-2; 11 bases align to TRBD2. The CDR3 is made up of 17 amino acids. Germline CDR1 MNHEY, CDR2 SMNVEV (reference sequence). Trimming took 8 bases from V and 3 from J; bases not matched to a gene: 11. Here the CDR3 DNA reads TGTGCCAGCTCCCCTCTTAGCGGGAGGGCCTACACCGGGGAGCTGTTTTTT. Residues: CASSPLSGRAYTGELFF.

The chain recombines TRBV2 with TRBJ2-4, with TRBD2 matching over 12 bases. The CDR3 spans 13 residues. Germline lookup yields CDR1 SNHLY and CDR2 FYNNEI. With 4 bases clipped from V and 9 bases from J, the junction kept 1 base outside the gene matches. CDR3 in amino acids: CASSASGRGIQYF. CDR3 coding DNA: TGTGCCAGCAGTGCTAGCGGGAGGGGCATTCAGTACTTC.

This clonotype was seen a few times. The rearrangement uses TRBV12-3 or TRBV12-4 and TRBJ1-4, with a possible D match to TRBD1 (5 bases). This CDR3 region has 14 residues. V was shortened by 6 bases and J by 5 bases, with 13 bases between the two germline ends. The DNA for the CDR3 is TGTGCCAGCAGCCCAGGGATCTCCAATGAAAAACTGTTTTTT. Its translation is CASSPGISNEKLFF.

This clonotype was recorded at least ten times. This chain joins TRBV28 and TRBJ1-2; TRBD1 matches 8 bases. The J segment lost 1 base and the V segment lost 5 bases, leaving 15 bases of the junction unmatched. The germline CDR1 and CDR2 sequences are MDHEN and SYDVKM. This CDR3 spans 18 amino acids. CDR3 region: CASSQPPGQGVGNYGYTF. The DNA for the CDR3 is TGTGCCAGCAGTCAACCTCCAGGACAGGGAGTCGGTAACTATGGCTACACCTTC.

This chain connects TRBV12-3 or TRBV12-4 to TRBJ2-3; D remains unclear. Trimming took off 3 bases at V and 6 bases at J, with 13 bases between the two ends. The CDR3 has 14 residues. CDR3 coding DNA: TGTGCCAGCAGTTTCGACAATAGGAAGGATACGCAGTATTTT. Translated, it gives CASSFDNRKDTQYF.

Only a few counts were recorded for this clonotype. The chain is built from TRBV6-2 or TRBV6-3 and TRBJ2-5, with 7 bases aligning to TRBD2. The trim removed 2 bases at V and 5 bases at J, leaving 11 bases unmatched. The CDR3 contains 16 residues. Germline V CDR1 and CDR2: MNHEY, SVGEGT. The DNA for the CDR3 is TGTGCCAGCAGTTACCGGACTAGTCCAAGAAAGGAGACCCAGTACTTC. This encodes CASSYRTSPRKETQYF.

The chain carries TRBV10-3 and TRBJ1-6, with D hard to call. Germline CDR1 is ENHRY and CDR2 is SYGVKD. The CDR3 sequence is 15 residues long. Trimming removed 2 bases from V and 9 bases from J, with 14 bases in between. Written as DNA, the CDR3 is TGTGCCATCAGTGAGGTTATGGGATACTCTTCACCCCTCCACTTT. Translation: CAISEVMGYSSPLHF.

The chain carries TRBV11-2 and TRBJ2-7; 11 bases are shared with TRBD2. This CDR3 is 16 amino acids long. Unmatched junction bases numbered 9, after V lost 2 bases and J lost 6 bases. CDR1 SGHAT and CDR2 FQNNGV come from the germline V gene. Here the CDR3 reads CASSLHRLAGMSEQYF. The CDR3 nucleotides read TGTGCCAGCAGCTTACACCGACTAGCGGGAATGAGCGAGCAGTACTTC.

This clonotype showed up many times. As DNA, the CDR3 is TGTGCCACAAGGACAGCTTCCTACGAGCAGTACTTC. Encoded protein: CATRTASYEQYF. This chain links TRBV6-5 with TRBJ2-7; D possibly corresponds to TRBD1 (6 bases). Germline V gene sequence: CDR1 MNHEY, CDR2 SVGAGI. The germline V and J ends were trimmed by 10 bases and 1 base, with 11 bases remaining between them. This CDR3 spans 12 amino acids.

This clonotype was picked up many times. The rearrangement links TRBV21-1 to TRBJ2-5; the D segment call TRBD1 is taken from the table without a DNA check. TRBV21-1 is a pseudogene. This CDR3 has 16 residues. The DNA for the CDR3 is TGTGCCAGCAGCAAACCGAGACAGGGGGGTTTGGAGACCCAGTACTTC. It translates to CASSKPRQGGLETQYF.

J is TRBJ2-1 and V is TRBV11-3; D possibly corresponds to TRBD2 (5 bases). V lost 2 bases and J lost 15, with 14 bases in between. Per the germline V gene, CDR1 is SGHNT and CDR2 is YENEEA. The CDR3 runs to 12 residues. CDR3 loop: CASSLTASYLFF. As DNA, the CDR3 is TGTGCCAGCAGCTTAACGGCTAGCTATTTGTTCTTC. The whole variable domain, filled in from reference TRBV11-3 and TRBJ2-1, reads EAGVVQSPRYKIIEKKQPVAFWCNPISGHNTLYWYLQNLGQGPELLIRYENEEAVDDSQLPKDRFSAERLKGVDSTLKIQPAELGDSAVYLCASSLTASYLFFGPGTRLTVL.

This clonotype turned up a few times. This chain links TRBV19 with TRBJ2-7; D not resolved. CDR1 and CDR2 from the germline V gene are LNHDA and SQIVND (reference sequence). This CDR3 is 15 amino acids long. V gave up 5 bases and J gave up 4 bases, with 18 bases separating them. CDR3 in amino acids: CASSPLPGGTYEQYF. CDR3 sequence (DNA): TGTGCCAGTAGTCCCCTCCCCGGCGGAACGTACGAGCAGTACTTC.

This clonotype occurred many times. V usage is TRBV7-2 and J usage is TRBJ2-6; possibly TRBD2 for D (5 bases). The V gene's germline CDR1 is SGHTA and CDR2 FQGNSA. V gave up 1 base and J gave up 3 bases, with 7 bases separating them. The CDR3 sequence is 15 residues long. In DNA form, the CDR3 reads TGTGCCAGCAGCTTAGAAGGGAGTGGGGCCAACGTCCTGACTTTC. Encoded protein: CASSLEGSGANVLTF. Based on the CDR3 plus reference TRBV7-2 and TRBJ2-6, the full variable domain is GAGVSQSPSNKVTEKGKDVELRCDPISGHTALYWYRQSLGQGLEFLIYFQGNSAPDKSGLPSDRFSAERTGGSVSTLTIQRTQQEDSAVYLCASSLEGSGANVLTFGAGSRLTVL.

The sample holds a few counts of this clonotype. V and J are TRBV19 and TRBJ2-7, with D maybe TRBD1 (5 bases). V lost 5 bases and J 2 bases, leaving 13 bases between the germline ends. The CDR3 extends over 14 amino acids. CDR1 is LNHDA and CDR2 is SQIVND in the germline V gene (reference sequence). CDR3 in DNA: TGTGCCAGTAGTTTGTTAGGACATCCCTACGAGCAGTACTTC. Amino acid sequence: CASSLLGHPYEQYF.

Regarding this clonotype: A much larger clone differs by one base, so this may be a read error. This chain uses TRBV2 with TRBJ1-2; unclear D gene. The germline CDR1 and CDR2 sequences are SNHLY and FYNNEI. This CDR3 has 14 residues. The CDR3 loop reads CVSMARASNYGYTF. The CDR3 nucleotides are TGTGTCAGCATGGCCCGGGCTTCCAACTATGGCTACACCTTC.